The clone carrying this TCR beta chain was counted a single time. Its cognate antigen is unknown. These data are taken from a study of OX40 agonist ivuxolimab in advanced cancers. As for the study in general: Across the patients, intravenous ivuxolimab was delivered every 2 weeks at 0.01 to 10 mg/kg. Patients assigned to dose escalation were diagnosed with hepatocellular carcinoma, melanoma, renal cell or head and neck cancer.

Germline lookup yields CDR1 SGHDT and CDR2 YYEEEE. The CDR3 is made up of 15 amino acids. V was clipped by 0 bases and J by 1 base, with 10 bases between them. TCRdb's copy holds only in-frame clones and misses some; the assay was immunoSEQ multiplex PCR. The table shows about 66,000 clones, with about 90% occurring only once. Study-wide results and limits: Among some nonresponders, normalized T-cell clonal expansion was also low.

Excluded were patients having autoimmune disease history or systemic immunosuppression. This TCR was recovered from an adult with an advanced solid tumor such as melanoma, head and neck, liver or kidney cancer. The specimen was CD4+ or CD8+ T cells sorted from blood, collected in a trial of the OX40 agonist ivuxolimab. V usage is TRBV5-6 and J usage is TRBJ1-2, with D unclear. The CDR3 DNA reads TGTGCCAGCAGCTTGGCCCTGGGCGGTAACTATGGCTACACCTTC. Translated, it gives CASSLALGGNYGYTF.